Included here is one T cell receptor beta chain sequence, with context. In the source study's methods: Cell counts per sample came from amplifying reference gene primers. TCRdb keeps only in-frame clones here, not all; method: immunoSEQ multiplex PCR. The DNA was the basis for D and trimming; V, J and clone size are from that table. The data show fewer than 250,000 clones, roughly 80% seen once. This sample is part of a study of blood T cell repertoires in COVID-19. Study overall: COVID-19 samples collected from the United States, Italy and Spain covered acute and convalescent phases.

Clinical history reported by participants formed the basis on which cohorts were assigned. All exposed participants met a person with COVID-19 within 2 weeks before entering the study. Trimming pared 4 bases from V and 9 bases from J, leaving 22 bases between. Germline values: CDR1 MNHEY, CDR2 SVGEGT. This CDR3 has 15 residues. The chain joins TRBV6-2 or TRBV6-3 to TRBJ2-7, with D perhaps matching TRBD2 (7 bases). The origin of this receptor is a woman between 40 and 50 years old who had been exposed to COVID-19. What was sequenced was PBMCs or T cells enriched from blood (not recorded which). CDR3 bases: TGTGCCAGCAGTTCTACCGACAGGCGCCGCGGGGGGCAGTACTTC. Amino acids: CASSSTDRRRGGQYF.